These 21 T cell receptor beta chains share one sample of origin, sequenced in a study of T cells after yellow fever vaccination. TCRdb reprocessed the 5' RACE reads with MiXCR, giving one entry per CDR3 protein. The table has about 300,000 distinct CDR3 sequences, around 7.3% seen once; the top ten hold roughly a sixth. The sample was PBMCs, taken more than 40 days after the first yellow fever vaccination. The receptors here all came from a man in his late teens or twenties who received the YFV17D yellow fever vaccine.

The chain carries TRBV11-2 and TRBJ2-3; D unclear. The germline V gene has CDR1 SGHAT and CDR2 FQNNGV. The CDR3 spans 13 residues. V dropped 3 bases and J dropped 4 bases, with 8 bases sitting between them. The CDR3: CASSLSPADTQYF. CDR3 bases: TGTGCCAGCAGCTTGTCACCGGCAGATACGCAGTATTTT.

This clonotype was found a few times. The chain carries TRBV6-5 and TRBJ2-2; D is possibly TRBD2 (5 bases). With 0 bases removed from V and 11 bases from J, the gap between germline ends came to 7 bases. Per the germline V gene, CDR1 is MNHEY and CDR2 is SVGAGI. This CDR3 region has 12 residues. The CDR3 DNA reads TGTGCCAGCAGTTACTCGGAGGATGAGCTGTTTTTT. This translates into CASSYSEDELFF.

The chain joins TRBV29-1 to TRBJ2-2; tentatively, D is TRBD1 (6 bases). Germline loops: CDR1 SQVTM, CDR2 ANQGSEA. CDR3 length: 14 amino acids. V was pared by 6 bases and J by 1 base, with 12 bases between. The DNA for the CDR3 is TGCAGCGTCTCAGGGGTTTTGAACACCGGGGAGCTGTTTTTT. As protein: CSVSGVLNTGELFF.

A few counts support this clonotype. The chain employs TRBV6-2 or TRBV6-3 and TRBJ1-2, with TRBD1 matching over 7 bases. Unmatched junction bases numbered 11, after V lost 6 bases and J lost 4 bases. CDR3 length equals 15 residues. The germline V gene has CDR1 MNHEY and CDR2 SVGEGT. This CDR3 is CASRDYPGQSYGYTF. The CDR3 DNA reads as TGTGCCAGCAGGGACTATCCGGGACAGAGCTATGGCTACACCTTC.

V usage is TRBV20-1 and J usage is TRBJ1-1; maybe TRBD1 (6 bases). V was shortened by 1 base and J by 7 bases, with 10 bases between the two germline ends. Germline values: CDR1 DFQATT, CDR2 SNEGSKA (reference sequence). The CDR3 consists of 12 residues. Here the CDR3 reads CSARAGAVEAFF. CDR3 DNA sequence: TGCAGTGCTAGAGCGGGGGCGGTTGAAGCTTTCTTT.

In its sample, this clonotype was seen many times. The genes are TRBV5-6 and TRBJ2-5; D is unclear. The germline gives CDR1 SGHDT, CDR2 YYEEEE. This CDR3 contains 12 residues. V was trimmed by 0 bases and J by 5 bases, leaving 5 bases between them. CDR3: CASSLDGETQYF. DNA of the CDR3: TGTGCCAGCAGCTTGGATGGGGAGACCCAGTACTTC. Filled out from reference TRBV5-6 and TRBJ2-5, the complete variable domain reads DAGVTQSPTHLIKTRGQQVTLRCSPKSGHDTVSWYQQALGQGPQFIFQYYEEEERQRGNFPDRFSGHQFPNYSSELNVNALLLGDSALYLCASSLDGETQYFGPGTRLLVL.

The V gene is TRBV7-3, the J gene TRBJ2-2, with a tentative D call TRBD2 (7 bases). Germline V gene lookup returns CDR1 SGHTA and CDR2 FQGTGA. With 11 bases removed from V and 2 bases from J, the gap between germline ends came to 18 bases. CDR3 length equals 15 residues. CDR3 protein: CAPLRGGANTGELFF. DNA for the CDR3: TGTGCCCCCCTGAGAGGGGGGGCTAACACCGGGGAGCTGTTTTTT.

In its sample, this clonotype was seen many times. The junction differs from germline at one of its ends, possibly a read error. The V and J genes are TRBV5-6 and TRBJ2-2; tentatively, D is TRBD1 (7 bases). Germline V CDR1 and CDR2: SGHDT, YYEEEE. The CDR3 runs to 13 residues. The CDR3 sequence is CASSPTGTGGLFF. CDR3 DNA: TGTGCCAGCAGCCCGACAGGGACCGGGGGGCTGTTTTTT.

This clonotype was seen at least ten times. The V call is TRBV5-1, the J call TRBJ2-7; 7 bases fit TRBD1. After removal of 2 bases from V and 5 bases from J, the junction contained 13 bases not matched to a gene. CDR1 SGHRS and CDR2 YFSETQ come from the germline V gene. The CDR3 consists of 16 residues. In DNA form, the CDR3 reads TGCGCCAGCAGCTTCGGGACAGCCTCCCGAATCCACGAGCAGTACTTC. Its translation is CASSFGTASRIHEQYF.

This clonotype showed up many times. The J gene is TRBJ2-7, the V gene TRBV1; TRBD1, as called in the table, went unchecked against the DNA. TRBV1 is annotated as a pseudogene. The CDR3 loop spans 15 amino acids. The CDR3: CTSSQTGGETYEQYF. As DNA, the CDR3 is TGCACCAGCAGCCAGACAGGGGGTGAAACCTACGAGCAGTACTTC.

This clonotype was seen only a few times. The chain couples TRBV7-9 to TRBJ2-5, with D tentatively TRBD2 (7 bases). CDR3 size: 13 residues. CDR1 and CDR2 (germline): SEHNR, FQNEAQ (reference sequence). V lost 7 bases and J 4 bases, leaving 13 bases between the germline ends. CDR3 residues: CASIGGGRETQYF. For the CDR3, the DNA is TGTGCCAGCATTGGGGGGGGGCGAGAGACCCAGTACTTC. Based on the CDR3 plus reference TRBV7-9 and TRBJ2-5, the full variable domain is DTGVSQNPRHKITKRGQNVTFRCDPISEHNRLYWYRQTLGQGPEFLTYFQNEAQLEKSRLLSDRFSAERPKGSFSTLEIQRTEQGDSAMYLCASIGGGRETQYFGPGTRLLVL.

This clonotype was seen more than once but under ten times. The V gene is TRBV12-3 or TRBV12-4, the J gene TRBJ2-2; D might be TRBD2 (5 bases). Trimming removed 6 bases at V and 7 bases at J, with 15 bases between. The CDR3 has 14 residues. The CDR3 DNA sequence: TGTGCCAGCAGCCTTACTAGTATCCTCGGGGAGCTGTTTTTT. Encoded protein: CASSLTSILGELFF.

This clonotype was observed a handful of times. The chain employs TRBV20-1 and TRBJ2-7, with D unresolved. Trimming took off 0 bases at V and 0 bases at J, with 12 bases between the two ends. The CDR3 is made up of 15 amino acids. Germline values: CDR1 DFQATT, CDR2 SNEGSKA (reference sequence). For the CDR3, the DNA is TGCAGTGCTAGAGATAAGAACATCAGCTCCTACGAGCAGTACTTC. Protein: CSARDKNISSYEQYF.

The CDR3 protein is CASSPTGIYGNEQFF. DNA of the CDR3: TGTGCCAGCAGCCCGACAGGGATATATGGGAATGAGCAGTTCTTC. The chain combines TRBV5-6 with TRBJ2-1, with 7 bases that match TRBD1. Germline assignment: CDR1 SGHDT and CDR2 YYEEEE. Trimming cost V 4 bases and J 7 bases; bases outside gene matches: 11. The CDR3 length is 15 residues.

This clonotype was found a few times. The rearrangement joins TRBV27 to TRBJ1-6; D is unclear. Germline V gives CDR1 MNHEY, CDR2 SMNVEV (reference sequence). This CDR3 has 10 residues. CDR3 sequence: CALWMAPLHF. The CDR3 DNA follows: TGTGCGCTATGGATGGCACCCCTCCACTTT.

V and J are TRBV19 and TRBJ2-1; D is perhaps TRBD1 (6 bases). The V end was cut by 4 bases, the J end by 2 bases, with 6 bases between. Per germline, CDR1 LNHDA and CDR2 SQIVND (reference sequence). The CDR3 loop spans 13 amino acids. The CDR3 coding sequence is TGTGCCAGTAGTAGACAGGCCTACAATGAGCAGTTCTTC. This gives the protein CASSRQAYNEQFF.

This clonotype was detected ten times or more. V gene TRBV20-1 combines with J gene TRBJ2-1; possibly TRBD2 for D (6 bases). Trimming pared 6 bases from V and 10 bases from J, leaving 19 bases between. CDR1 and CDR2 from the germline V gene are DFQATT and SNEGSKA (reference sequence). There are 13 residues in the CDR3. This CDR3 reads CSAPRPGAGEQFF. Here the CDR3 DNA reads TGCAGTGCGCCGAGACCTGGGGCGGGAGAGCAGTTCTTC.

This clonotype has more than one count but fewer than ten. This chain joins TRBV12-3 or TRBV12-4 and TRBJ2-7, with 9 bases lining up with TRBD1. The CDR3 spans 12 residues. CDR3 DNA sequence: TGCCTGTGGGACAGGGAGCCTTACGAGCAGTACGTC. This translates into CLWDREPYEQYV.

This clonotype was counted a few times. For the CDR3, the DNA is TGTGCCATCCTCGATCCGGGACAGGGCACAGATACGCAGTATTTT. This translates into CAILDPGQGTDTQYF. The J gene is TRBJ2-3, the V gene TRBV10-3, with 8 bases matching TRBD1. Germline assignment: CDR1 ENHRY and CDR2 SYGVKD. This CDR3 region has 15 residues. V dropped 8 bases and J dropped 1; count of bases not matched to a gene: 8.

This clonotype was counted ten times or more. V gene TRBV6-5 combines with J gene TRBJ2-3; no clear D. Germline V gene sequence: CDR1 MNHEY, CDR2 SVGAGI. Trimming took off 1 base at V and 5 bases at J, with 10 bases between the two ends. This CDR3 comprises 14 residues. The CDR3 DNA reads TGTGCCAGCAGTTACTTAGGTTCGCAAGATACGCAGTATTTT. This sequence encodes CASSYLGSQDTQYF.

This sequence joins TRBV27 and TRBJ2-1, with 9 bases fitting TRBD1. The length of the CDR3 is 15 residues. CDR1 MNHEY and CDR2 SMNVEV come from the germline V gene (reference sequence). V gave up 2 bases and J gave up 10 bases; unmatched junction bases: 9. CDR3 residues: CASSLTGGAGWEQFF. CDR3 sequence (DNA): TGTGCCAGCAGTTTAACAGGGGGCGCTGGTTGGGAGCAGTTCTTC.